A single sample is the source of the 24 T cell receptor beta chains below, sequenced in a study of T cell repertoires in cytomegalovirus infection. TCRdb re-analysed the reads in MiXCR, keeping a single row per CDR3 protein. The sample carries fewer than 400,000 distinct CDR3 sequences, approximately 18% recorded once. Sequencing was done on a sample of PBMCs. Receptors originate from a human donor in good health (CMV status not recorded). Some clones in this sample may be carry-over from other donors' samples.

V is TRBV18 and J is TRBJ2-7; TRBD1 matches 8 bases. From germline, CDR1 is KGHSH and CDR2 LQKENI. The CDR3 has 19 residues. V lost 5 bases and J lost 4; bases outside the gene matches: 22. In DNA form, the CDR3 reads TGTGCCAGCTCAGCTAGGACCGGGACAGGATCCCATCGACGGTACGAGCAGTACTTC. Amino acid sequence: CASSARTGTGSHRRYEQYF.

This clonotype was recorded many times. The rearrangement links TRBV12-3 or TRBV12-4 to TRBJ1-3; D remains ambiguous. V lost 6 bases to trimming and J lost 0 bases, with 6 bases between them. The CDR3 contains 13 residues. CDR3 sequence (DNA): TGTGCCAGCAGATATAGCTCTGGAAACACCATATATTTT. Translating it yields CASRYSSGNTIYF.

This clonotype occurred a few times. This chain links TRBV20-1 with TRBJ2-7, with D perhaps matching TRBD1 or TRBD2 (6 bases each). V shed 6 bases and J shed 6 bases, with 21 bases lying between them. The CDR3 covers 14 residues. The germline V gene has CDR1 DFQATT and CDR2 SNEGSKA (reference sequence). For the CDR3, the DNA is TGCAGTGCCCGTATCCCTTCGGGGGCCCCCGAGCAGTACTTC. It yields the protein CSARIPSGAPEQYF.

This chain connects TRBV5-6 to TRBJ2-1; a weak D match, TRBD2 (6 bases). V lost 3 bases, J lost 0 bases, and 13 bases lay in between. From germline, CDR1 is SGHDT and CDR2 YYEEEE. The length of the CDR3 is 16 residues. CDR3 nucleotide sequence: TGTGCCAGCAGCTCCAACCTAGCGTCCTCCTACAATGAGCAGTTCTTC. It yields the protein CASSSNLASSYNEQFF.

The CDR3 protein is CSVRTGDTEAFF. The CDR3 DNA follows: TGCAGCGTTCGGACAGGGGACACTGAAGCTTTCTTT. The chain employs TRBV29-1 and TRBJ1-1; 9 bases are shared with TRBD1. Germline CDR1 reads SQVTM; CDR2 reads ANQGSEA. V gave up 5 bases and J gave up 3 bases; unmatched junction bases: 1. CDR3 size: 12 residues.

The sample holds many counts of this clonotype. V is TRBV7-8 and J is TRBJ1-1; tentatively, D is TRBD1 (6 bases). Trimming cost V 1 base and J 1 base, with 10 bases left between them. This CDR3 contains 15 residues. Germline V gene lookup returns CDR1 SGHVS and CDR2 FQNEAQ. The CDR3 reads CASSLEPGQNTEAFF. CDR3 nucleotide sequence: TGTGCCAGCAGCTTAGAGCCGGGACAGAACACTGAAGCTTTCTTT.

This clonotype was detected a few times. The rearrangement links TRBV20-1 to TRBJ2-5; D remains ambiguous. CDR3 length: 16 amino acids. The V gene's germline CDR1 is DFQATT and CDR2 SNEGSKA (reference sequence). With 2 bases removed from V and 2 bases from J, the gap between germline ends came to 18 bases. CDR3 region: CSARTGKGILQETQYF. CDR3 nucleotide sequence: TGCAGTGCTAGAACGGGCAAGGGCATACTGCAAGAGACCCAGTACTTC.

This clonotype appeared a few times. The chain carries TRBV4-1 and TRBJ2-7, with D tentatively TRBD1 or TRBD2 (6 bases each). Trimming shortened V by 1 base and J by 3 bases, and 13 bases separated the two germline ends. Germline V CDR1 and CDR2: MGHRA, YSYEKL. CDR3 size: 15 residues. The CDR3 DNA sequence: TGCGCCAGCAGCCAAGGTGACGGGGGCCTCTACGAGCAGTACTTC. This translates into CASSQGDGGLYEQYF.

Concerning this clonotype itself: This may be a read error, as it is one base from a much larger clone. The genes are TRBV7-2 and TRBJ1-5; no firm D call. Trimming removed 0 bases from V and 3 bases from J, with 9 bases in between. Germline lookup yields CDR1 SGHTA and CDR2 FQGNSA. The CDR3 has 15 amino acids. The chain's CDR3 is CASSLAWQDNQPQHF. CDR3 nucleotide sequence: TGTGCCAGCAGCTTAGCGTGGCAGGACAATCAGCCCCAGCATTTT.

This clonotype was observed at least ten times. The chain joins TRBV7-7 to TRBJ2-2; D may be TRBD1 or TRBD2 (5 bases each). CDR3 length equals 18 residues. Germline V CDR1 and CDR2: SSHAT, FNYEAQ (reference sequence). V dropped 5 bases and J dropped 7 bases, with 26 bases sitting between them. The CDR3 nucleotides read TGTGCCAGCAGCCCCCTACCAGAAGGACTGGGGACCAGCGGGGAGCTGTTTTTT. It encodes CASSPLPEGLGTSGELFF.

The rearrangement uses TRBV3-1 and TRBJ2-5; D not certain. The V end lost 0 bases, the J end lost 5 bases, and 10 bases lay between the germline ends. The CDR3 length is 14 residues. Looked up from germline, CDR1 is LGHDT and CDR2 is YNNKEL (reference sequence). CDR3 amino acids: CASSQEDGGETQYF. The CDR3 region has the DNA TGTGCCAGCAGCCAAGAAGACGGTGGGGAGACCCAGTACTTC.

On this clonotype: One base away lies a much larger clone, so this may be a sequencing read error. V usage is TRBV7-2 and J usage is TRBJ1-4, with TRBD1 as a possible D gene (6 bases). The germline CDR1 and CDR2 sequences are SGHTA and FQGNSA. The CDR3 loop spans 15 amino acids. The CDR3 here is CASSFGGGADENLFF. The CDR3 bases are TGTGCCAGCAGCTTCGGCGGGGGCGCGGATGAAAATCTGTTTTTT.

At least ten counts were recorded for this clonotype. V is TRBV7-8 and J is TRBJ2-1, with TRBD2 as a possible D gene (5 bases). V was clipped by 5 bases and J by 0 bases, with 8 bases between them. The CDR3 loop spans 14 amino acids. Germline V gene data show CDR1 as SGHVS and CDR2 as FQNEAQ. CDR3 DNA: TGTGCCAGCAGCCCGAGGGACTCCTACAATGAGCAGTTCTTC. Its protein is CASSPRDSYNEQFF.

V gene TRBV19 combines with J gene TRBJ2-7; D not resolved. This CDR3 region has 11 residues. V gave up 4 bases and J gave up 2 bases, with 3 bases separating them. Germline CDR1 and CDR2: LNHDA and SQIVND (reference sequence). CDR3 nucleotides: TGTGCCAGTAGTAATGCCTACGAGCAGTACTTC. Protein: CASSNAYEQYF.

This clonotype was seen repeatedly, ten times or more. The gene calls are TRBV7-2 and TRBJ2-7; 9 nucleotides align to TRBD1. The CDR3 runs 13 residues. CDR1 and CDR2 (germline): SGHTA, FQGNSA. The junction had 5 bases not matched to a gene; V was cut back by 5 bases and J by 6 bases. CDR3 DNA: TGTGCCAGCAGCCGTCAGGGACAGGGCGAGCAGTACTTC. Its translation is CASSRQGQGEQYF.

This clonotype showed up many times. The chain has TRBV12-3 or TRBV12-4 and TRBJ2-5, with D tentatively TRBD1 or TRBD2 (6 bases each). V gave up 5 bases and J gave up 2 bases, with 15 bases separating them. This CDR3 region has 15 residues. The CDR3 protein is CASSKGGAGQETQYF. The CDR3 DNA is TGTGCCAGCAGTAAGGGGGGCGCGGGACAAGAGACCCAGTACTTC.

As concerns this clonotype: A much larger clone is a single base away; this may be a read error. The chain couples TRBV7-2 to TRBJ2-5; a weak D match, TRBD2 (5 bases). V was trimmed by 5 bases and J by 5 bases, leaving 18 bases between them. The CDR3 is 15 residues long. Germline loops: CDR1 SGHTA, CDR2 FQGNSA. The CDR3 DNA sequence: TGTGCCAGCAGCCCCATTGGCATCGGGGTTGAGACCCAGTACTTC. Translation: CASSPIGIGVETQYF.

The sample holds a few counts of this clonotype. The CDR3 loop reads CASGPASYVTQYF. The CDR3, as DNA: TGTGCCAGTGGGCCCGCGAGTTATGTTACGCAGTATTTT. V is TRBV6-1 and J is TRBJ2-3, with D uncertain. This CDR3 is built from 13 residues. V was clipped by 9 bases and J by 8 bases, with 18 bases between them. Germline V lookup: CDR1 MNHNS, CDR2 SASEGT.

In its sample, this clonotype was seen many times. V usage is TRBV2 and J usage is TRBJ2-1, with D perhaps matching TRBD1 or TRBD2 (5 bases each). Germline loops: CDR1 SNHLY, CDR2 FYNNEI. This CDR3 comprises 16 residues. Trimming shortened V by 2 bases and J by 2 bases, and 13 bases separated the two germline ends. CDR3 protein: CASSEKGSPTYNEQFF. CDR3 in DNA: TGTGCCAGCAGTGAAAAGGGGAGCCCTACCTACAATGAGCAGTTCTTC. Variable domain in full (rest from reference TRBV2 and TRBJ2-1): EPEVTQTPSHQVTQMGQEVILRCVPISNHLYFYWYRQILGQKVEFLVSFYNNEISEKSEIFDDQFSVERPDGSNFTLKIRSTKLEDSAMYFCASSEKGSPTYNEQFFGPGTRLTVL.

With regard to this clonotype: A much larger clone lies one base from this, so it may be a read error. The gene calls are TRBV7-2 and TRBJ1-2, with D possibly matching TRBD1 (5 bases). The ends were cut back, 1 base at V and 2 bases at J, with 11 bases in the middle. Per the germline V gene, CDR1 is SGHTA and CDR2 is FQGNSA. This CDR3 contains 15 residues. The CDR3 here is CASSLERTSNYGYTF. The CDR3 DNA reads as TGTGCCAGCAGCTTAGAGAGGACATCAAACTATGGCTACACCTTC.

This clonotype was detected ten times or more. The genes are TRBV6-6 and TRBJ1-1; D is unresolved. V was cut by 0 bases and J by 3 bases, with 11 bases left in between. CDR1 MNHNY and CDR2 SVGAGI come from the germline V gene (reference sequence). The CDR3 consists of 15 residues. CDR3 sequence reads: CASSYSRQIDTEAFF. CDR3 in DNA: TGTGCCAGCAGTTACTCGAGGCAGATAGACACTGAAGCTTTCTTT.

This clonotype was recorded at least ten times. This chain links TRBV7-2 with TRBJ2-7; 10 nucleotides align to TRBD2. With V trimmed by 3 bases and J by 6 bases, 8 bases remained unmatched. In germline, CDR1 is SGHTA, CDR2 FQGNSA. This CDR3 comprises 15 residues. The CDR3 DNA reads TGTGCCAGCAGCTTCAGCCCTAGCGGGAGAAGCGAGCAGTACTTC. Its translation: CASSFSPSGRSEQYF.

This clonotype was picked up many times. V usage is TRBV7-2 and J usage is TRBJ2-5; D uncertain. CDR1 and CDR2 (germline): SGHTA, FQGNSA. V lost 5 bases to trimming and J lost 5 bases, with 9 bases between them. The CDR3 runs 12 residues. CDR3 residues: CASSRQLETQYF. In nucleotides, the CDR3 is TGTGCCAGCAGCCGGCAGTTGGAGACCCAGTACTTC.

The gene calls are TRBV6-6 and TRBJ1-2; 7 bases map to TRBD1. Germline V gives CDR1 MNHNY, CDR2 SVGAGI (reference sequence). V was clipped by 0 bases and J by 2 bases; unmatched bases: 9. CDR3 size: 17 residues. In DNA, the CDR3 is TGTGCCAGCAGTTACTCCTGGGACAGTCGGCCGAACTATGGCTACACCTTC. Protein product: CASSYSWDSRPNYGYTF.